This T cell receptor beta chain was identified during a study of cytomegalovirus exposure and HLA in healthy donors. Study background: HLA-typed donors were the source of about 85 million unique TCRs, which an early data release held. Broader study findings: TCR beta V- and J-gene trimming was later associated with a missense DCLRE1C variant.

As regards this clone: As yet, its antigen is unknown.

Trimming pared 5 bases from V and 4 bases from J, leaving 9 bases between. CDR1 and CDR2 from the germline V gene are MDHEN and SYDVKM. CDR3 length equals 12 residues. The PCR employed 60 Vbeta primers together with 13 Jbeta primers. In the original workflow: In a later analysis, the count reached about 80 million unique TCR beta chains, with 8.5 million to 14 million shared. Some clones are missing from TCRdb's copy, which holds only in-frame ones; the method was immunoSEQ multiplex PCR. D and trimming come from the DNA, and the V and J calls and clone size come from that table. The sample contains around 160,000 clones, over 60% of which appear only once.

The source is a man aged 40-49 years in good health and CMV-seropositive. The sample consisted of PBMCs. This chain joins TRBV28 and TRBJ2-7; D uncertain. CDR3 nucleotides: TGTGCCAGCAGTCAGACTCGTTACGAGCAGTACTTC. Translated, it gives CASSQTRYEQYF.